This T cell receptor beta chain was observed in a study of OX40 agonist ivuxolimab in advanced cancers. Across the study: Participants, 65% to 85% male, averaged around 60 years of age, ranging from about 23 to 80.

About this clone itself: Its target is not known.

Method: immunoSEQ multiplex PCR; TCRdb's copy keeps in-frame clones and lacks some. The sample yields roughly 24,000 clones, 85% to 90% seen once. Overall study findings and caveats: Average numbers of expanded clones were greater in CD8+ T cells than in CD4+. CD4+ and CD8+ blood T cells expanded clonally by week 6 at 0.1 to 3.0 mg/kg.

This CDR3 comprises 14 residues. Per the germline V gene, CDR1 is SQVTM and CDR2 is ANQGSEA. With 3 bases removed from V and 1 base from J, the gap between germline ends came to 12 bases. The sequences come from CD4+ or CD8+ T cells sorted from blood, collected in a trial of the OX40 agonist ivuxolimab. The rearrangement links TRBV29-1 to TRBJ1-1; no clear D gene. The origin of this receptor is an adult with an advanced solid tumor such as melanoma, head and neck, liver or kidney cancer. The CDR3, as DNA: TGCAGCGTTGATTTAGGAAGGACGAACACTGAAGCTTTCTTT. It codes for CSVDLGRTNTEAFF.